Given below is one T cell receptor beta chain in context. Its cognate antigen has yet to be identified. It has no much larger one-base neighbor in the sample; base qualities were not kept. These data are taken from a study of cytomegalovirus exposure and HLA in healthy donors (dated by TCRdb to 2017 to 2019). At the level of the whole study: An earlier analysis of several hundred of the donors reported about 250 Gb of sequence data and some 120 million unique TCR beta sequences from 150 million to 200 million T cells. The T cell repertoires of under 750 subjects were profiled by immunosequencing and related to cytomegalovirus serostatus. An earlier analysis of fewer than 700 of the donors applied high-throughput TCR beta sequencing to assess whether each TCR beta V gene segment acted as functional or pseudogenic. HLA typing covered class I and class II loci at four-digit resolution. Genome-wide SNP genotypes for about three fifths of the roughly 670 donors were used in a later genetic analysis, which treated that subset as a discovery cohort. Besides the first cohort of more than 650 subjects, a separate validation cohort made up of roughly 120 different subjects was used. High-throughput TCR immunosequencing, statistical association of individual TCRs with disease status, and machine learning were combined to predict cytomegalovirus infection status. About 310 gigabases of sequencing data and some 85 million unique TCR sequences were included in an early release covering several hundred HLA-typed donors. Alongside the repertoire data, information on donor age, sex, ethnicity and CMV serostatus was compiled. Of the 300 to 500 genotyped donors, 81% were placed in the genetic ancestry cluster associated with self-reported Caucasian donors. A later analysis re-analyzed previously published TCR beta repertoires from 666 donors and added high-resolution HLA genotyping to study TCR occurrence patterns. All discovery cohort repertoires had been generated using a single sequencing platform. Rather than using new phenotypic data, the later analysis identified candidate immune exposures from TCR beta sequences and from how often those sequences occurred across donors. On average, around 230,000 unique TCR beta nucleotide sequences were sequenced per donor among several hundred genotyped donors of the cohort, with roughly 18% of those sequences being non-productive. The number of donors typed differed by locus, with roughly 629-640 for A, B, C, DRB1 and DQB1, about 500 for DQA1, 600 to 610 for DPA1, and some 440 for DPB1. Roughly 5 DR-DQ haplotypes were handled as single units for association and clustering, since linkage in the cohort was strong. The study aimed to test whether signatures of past pathogen exposure could be identified by cataloging public T cell receptors. Overall results and qualifications from the work: A later analysis found that TCR association rates varied across HLA loci, with DRB1 alleles showing the most associated TCRs and HLA-C alleles the fewest. The earlier analysis of 587 of the donors excluded 15 to 20 rarely observed V segments, including chromosome 9 orphons, because counts were too low. Most TCR sequences were observed very rarely across donors, whereas some public TCRs were present in many individuals. In a later genetic analysis, fewer N-insertions in productive TCRs were reported among donors in an Asian-associated ancestry cluster than the approximately 670-donor mean. Correlated functional status among segregating V segments might reflect linkage disequilibrium, but an unknown experimental factor could not be ruled out. A total of 150 to 200 TCR beta chains were listed by the study as associated with cytomegalovirus. The only immune exposure information available for the cohort was CMV serostatus. The cohort was sequenced for TCR beta chains only, and without alpha or paired-chain data the features that could be detected were limited. In a later analysis, HLA-associated TCR beta chains were found to be more clonally expanded and to have lower generation probabilities than equally common non-associated chains. A group of highly shared sequence variants was considered likely to be a technical artifact of the sequencing pipeline. A further reported finding was that TCR beta sequences accurately predicted the HLA-A and HLA-B alleles for most subjects in the first cohort. Some IMGT-functional V segments, including TRBV6-2 and TRBV6-3, could not be told apart with the 87-base-pair reads, so those segments were excluded. Three of the identified cytomegalovirus-associated TCR beta chains were confirmed in vitro to be specific for cytomegalovirus antigens. In an earlier analysis of about 540 of the donors, most TCR beta V segments were observed in productive rearrangements about 90% or about 30% of the time, broadly matching IMGT annotations. In a later genetic analysis, a missense DCLRE1C variant was associated with V-gene and J-gene trimming of TCR beta chains, and the association was replicated in an independent cohort. Most CMV-associated TCR beta chains appeared to be HLA-restricted in a later analysis, and the HLA associations seemed to be driven largely by CMV exposure. The classifier was reported to diagnose cytomegalovirus status with high specificity and sensitivity in both the original and validation cohorts. Presence/absence analyses assumed roughly uniform sequencing depth across donors, an assumption that may not hold. According to the authors, the approach could potentially be generalized to other disease states and immunological phenotypes. In a later analysis, several top co-occurrence clusters were reported to appear linked to parvovirus B19, influenza, CMV and Epstein-Barr virus. When HLA alleles, especially DR and DQ, strongly co-occurred, TCR associations were difficult to assign to individual alleles. Because some donors lacked HLA typing at each locus, the association tests relied only on the typed subset. A later analysis associated about 17,000 TCR beta sequences with specific HLA alleles at a false discovery rate of 0.05.

The CDR3 measures 15 amino acids from cysteine to phenylalanine. The DNA shown is the 45-base CDR3, in frame from base 1. Per the germline V gene, MNHEY is the CDR1 and SVGAGI is the CDR2. Germline trimming: 6 bases from V, 4 bases from J; junction bases outside gene matches: 9. The library was made by the immunoSEQ multiplex PCR assay. For the multiplex PCR, a mixture combining 60 forward primers for TCR Vbeta segments and 13 reverse primers for TCR Jbeta segments was used. The CDR3 region of rearranged TCR beta genes was amplified from genomic DNA by a multiplex PCR assay. Amplified TCR beta libraries were sequenced as 87-base-pair reads on the Illumina HiSeq System. As for the original processing: In a later analysis, roughly 80 million unique TCR beta chains were counted across the approximately 620 repertoires, and roughly 11 million of these chains were shared by at least two donors. To remove PCR and sequencing errors, raw reads were error-corrected and collapsed into unique sequences using a nearest-neighbor algorithm that merged closely related sequences. CDR3 sequences were aligned to IMGT reference sequences to assign V, D and J gene segments. For a sequence to be retained, at least a six-nucleotide match to both a V gene segment and a J gene segment was required. A rearrangement counted as productive if the CDR3 had no stop codons and remained in frame with V and J, and every other rearrangement counted as non-productive. CDR3 was defined according to IMGT convention as the region running from the second conserved V-encoded cysteine to the conserved J-encoded phenylalanine. Sequences without an unambiguous match to a single V gene segment were excluded from the earlier analysis of almost 600 of the donors. An earlier analysis of 550 to 650 of the donors classified V segments as functional when productive rearrangements were above 56.7% and as segregating when the standard deviation between donors was above 5%. A statistical classification framework was built for diagnosing cytomegalovirus status from the catalog of TCR beta chain sequences. A later analysis assigned V and J genes by comparing TCR nucleotide sequences with IMGT/GENE-DB human TR gene sequences. Using the TCRdist pipeline, a later analysis assigned CDR3 sequences along with most-parsimonious VDJ recombination scenarios. In a later analysis, every TCR beta chain was defined by the combination of its CDR3 amino acid sequence and its V-gene family, and reads without a unique V-gene family were dropped. In a later analysis, 550 to 650 highly shared, low-generation-probability nucleotide sequences were removed to address suspected cross-contamination and a sequencing artifact. In a later analysis, a clonal expansion index for each public chain was calculated from normalized within-repertoire ranks of inferred template counts. In a later analysis, generation probabilities were computed using a VDJ recombination model fitted to out-of-frame rearrangements, and the results were checked against IGoR. Hypergeometric tests were used in a later analysis to score TCR-TCR, TCR-HLA and TCR-CMV co-occurrence, with a repertoire-size bias correction applied to the TCR pairs. In a later analysis, false discovery rates were estimated by permuting HLA or CMV assignments 20 times. A later analysis grouped co-occurring TCRs with DBSCAN, adding TCRdist sequence similarity when clustering within HLA-allele-positive subsets. Repertoires with fewer than 30,000 or more than 120,000 public chains were left out of co-occurrence clustering, as were five repertoires with anomalous nucleotide sharing. TCRdb took over this immuneACCESS table, retaining in-frame rearrangements with V and J assigned. Such tables are incomplete; in checked studies, under half of the missing clones stem from an unresolved V gene, and the remainder is unexplained. V, J and clone size were drawn from that table, and D and trimming were deduced from the DNA. Here the sample has about 210,000 clones; about 85% occur a single time. Together, the top ten hold roughly 10% of the sample.

The cohort consisted of hundreds of healthy bone marrow donors. All cohort members were sampled while nominally healthy, although unrecorded immune exposures were likely present. The donor tested CMV seropositive and was one of the 289 seropositive cohort members. Every donor gave a peripheral blood sample, and the peripheral blood mononuclear cells from that sample were used for TCR beta sequencing. The Qiagen DNeasy Blood Extraction Kit was used to extract genomic DNA from the blood cell samples. This clonotype was obtained from a woman aged 45-59 years in good health and CMV-seropositive. Sequencing was carried out using PBMCs. The sequence links TRBV6-5 to TRBJ2-7, and 10 bases in between align with TRBD1. The sequence in DNA is TGTGCCAGCAGCCGACTTGGACAGGGGGAGTACGAGCAGTACTTC. Translation gives CASSRLGQGEYEQYF.